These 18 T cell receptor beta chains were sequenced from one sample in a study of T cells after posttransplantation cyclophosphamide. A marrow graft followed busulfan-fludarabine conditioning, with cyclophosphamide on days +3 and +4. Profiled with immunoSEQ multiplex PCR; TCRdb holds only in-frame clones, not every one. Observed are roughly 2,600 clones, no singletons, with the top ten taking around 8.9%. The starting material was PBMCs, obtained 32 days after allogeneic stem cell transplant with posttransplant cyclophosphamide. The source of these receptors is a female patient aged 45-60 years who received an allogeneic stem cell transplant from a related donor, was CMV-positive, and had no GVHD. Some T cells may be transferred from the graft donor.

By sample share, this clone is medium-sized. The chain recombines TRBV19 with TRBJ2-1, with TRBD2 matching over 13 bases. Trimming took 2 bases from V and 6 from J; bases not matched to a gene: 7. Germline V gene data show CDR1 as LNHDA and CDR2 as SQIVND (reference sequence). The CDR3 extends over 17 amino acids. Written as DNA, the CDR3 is TGTGCCAGTAGTATAACGGGACTAGCGGGGAGCGTCAATGAGCAGTTCTTC. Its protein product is CASSITGLAGSVNEQFF.

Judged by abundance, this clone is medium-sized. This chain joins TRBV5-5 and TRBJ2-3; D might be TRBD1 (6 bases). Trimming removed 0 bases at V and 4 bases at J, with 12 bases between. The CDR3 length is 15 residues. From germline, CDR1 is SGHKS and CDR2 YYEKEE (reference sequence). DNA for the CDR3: TGTGCCAGCAGCTTGGACAGGGCGGTTGCAGATACGCAGTATTTT. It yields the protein CASSLDRAVADTQYF.

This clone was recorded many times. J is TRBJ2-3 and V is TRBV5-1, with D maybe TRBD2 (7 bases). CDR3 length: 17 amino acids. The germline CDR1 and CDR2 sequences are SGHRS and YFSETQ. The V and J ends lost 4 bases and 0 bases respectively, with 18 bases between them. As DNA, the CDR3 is TGCGCCAGCAGCATGGGGGCTAGCGGCGCTAGCACAGATACGCAGTATTTT. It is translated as CASSMGASGASTDTQYF.

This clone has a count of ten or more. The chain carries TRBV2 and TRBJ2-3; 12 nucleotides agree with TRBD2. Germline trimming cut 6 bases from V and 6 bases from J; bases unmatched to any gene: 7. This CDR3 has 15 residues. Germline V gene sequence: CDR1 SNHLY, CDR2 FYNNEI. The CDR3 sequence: CASRSSGRAVDTQYF. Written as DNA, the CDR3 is TGTGCCAGCAGATCTAGCGGGAGGGCCGTGGATACGCAGTATTTT.

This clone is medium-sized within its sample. Here the CDR3 DNA reads TGTGCCAGCAGCTTAGGAACAGGGGGCGCTTCTATGCACACTGAAGCTTTCTTT. The encoded protein is CASSLGTGGASMHTEAFF. The chain carries TRBV7-2 and TRBJ1-1; 9 bases line up with TRBD1. V was pared by 1 base and J by 3 bases, with 12 bases of the junction left unmatched. The CDR3 has 18 residues. Germline V lookup: CDR1 SGHTA, CDR2 FQGNSA. Full variable domain (outside the CDR3, taken from reference TRBV7-2 and TRBJ1-1): GAGVSQSPSNKVTEKGKDVELRCDPISGHTALYWYRQSLGQGLEFLIYFQGNSAPDKSGLPSDRFSAERTGGSVSTLTIQRTQQEDSAVYLCASSLGTGGASMHTEAFFGQGTRLTVV.

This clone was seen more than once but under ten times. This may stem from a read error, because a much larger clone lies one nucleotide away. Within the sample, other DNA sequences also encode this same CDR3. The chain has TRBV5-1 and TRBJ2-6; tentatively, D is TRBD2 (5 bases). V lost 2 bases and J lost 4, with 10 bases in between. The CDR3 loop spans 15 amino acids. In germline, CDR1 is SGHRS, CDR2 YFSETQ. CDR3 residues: CASSFGVSGANVLTF. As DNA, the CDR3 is TGCGCCAGCAGCTTCGGGGTGTCGGGGGCCAACGTCCTGACTTTC.

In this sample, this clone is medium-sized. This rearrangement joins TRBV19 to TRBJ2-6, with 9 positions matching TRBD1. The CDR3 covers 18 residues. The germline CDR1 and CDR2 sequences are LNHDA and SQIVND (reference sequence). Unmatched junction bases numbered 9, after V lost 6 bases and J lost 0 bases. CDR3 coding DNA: TGTGCCAGTAGAAGACAGGGGGAATTGGGCTCTGGGGCCAACGTCCTGACTTTC. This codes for CASRRQGELGSGANVLTF.

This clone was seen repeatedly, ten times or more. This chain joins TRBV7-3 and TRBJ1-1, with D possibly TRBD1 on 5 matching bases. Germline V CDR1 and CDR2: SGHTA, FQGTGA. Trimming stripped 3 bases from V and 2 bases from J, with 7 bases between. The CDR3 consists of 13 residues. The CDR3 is CASSFDSNTEAFF. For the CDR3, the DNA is TGTGCCAGCAGCTTCGACAGCAACACTGAAGCTTTCTTT.

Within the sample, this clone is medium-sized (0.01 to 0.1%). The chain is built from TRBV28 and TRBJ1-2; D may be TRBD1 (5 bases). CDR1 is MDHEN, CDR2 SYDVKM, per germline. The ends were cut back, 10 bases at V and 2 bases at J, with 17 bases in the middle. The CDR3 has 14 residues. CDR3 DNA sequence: TGTGCCACCCAGGCCAGGGATCGAAACTATGGCTACACCTTC. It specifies CATQARDRNYGYTF.

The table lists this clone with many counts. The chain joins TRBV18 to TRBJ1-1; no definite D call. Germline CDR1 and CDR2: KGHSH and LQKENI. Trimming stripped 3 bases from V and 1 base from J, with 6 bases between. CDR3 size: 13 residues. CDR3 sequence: CASSPIGNTEAFF. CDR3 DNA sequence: TGTGCCAGCTCACCTATCGGGAACACTGAAGCTTTCTTT. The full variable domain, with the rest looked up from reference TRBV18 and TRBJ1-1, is NAGVMQNPRHLVRRRGQEARLRCSPMKGHSHVYWYRQLPEEGLKFMVYLQKENIIDESGMPKERFSAEFPKEGPSILRIQQVVRGDSAAYFCASSPIGNTEAFFGQGTRLTVV.

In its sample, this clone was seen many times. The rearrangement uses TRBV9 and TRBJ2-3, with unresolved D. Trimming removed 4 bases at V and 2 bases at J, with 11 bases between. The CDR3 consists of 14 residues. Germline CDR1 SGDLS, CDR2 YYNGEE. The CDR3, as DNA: TGTGCCAGCAGCTCCTATATACTCACAGATACGCAGTATTTT. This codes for CASSSYILTDTQYF.

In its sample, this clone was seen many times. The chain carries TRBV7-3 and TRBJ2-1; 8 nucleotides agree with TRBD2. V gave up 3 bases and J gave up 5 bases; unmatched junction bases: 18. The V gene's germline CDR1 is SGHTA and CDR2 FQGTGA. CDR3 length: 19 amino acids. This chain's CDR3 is CASSLSPPDKAGVNNEQFF. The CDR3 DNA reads TGTGCCAGCAGCTTGTCCCCCCCCGATAAAGCGGGAGTGAACAATGAGCAGTTCTTC. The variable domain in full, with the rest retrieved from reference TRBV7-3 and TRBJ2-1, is GAGVSQTPSNKVTEKGKYVELRCDPISGHTALYWYRQSLGQGPEFLIYFQGTGAADDSGLPNDRFFAVRPEGSVSTLKIQRTERGDSAVYLCASSLSPPDKAGVNNEQFFGPGTRLTVL.

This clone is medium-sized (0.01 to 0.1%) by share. This CDR3 is CASSFGGRQETQYF. The CDR3 bases are TGCGCCAGCAGCTTCGGGGGGCGTCAGGAGACCCAGTACTTC. The V and J genes are TRBV5-1 and TRBJ2-5; the D gene is possibly TRBD2 (7 bases). CDR3 length equals 14 residues. The germline gives CDR1 SGHRS, CDR2 YFSETQ. V lost 2 bases, J lost 5 bases, and 13 bases lay in between.

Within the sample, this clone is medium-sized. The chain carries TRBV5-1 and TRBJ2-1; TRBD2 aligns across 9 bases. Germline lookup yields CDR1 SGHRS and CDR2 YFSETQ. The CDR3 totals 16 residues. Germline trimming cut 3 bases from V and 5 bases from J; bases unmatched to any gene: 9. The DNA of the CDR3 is TGCGCCAGCAGCTCATTTCCGGGACTAGCAAACAATGAGCAGTTCTTC. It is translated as CASSSFPGLANNEQFF.

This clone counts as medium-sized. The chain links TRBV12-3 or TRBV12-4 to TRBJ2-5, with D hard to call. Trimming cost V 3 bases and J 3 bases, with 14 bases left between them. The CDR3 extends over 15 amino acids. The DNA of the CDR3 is TGTGCCAGCAGTTTTGCCTTACTACAAAAAGAGACCCAGTACTTC. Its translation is CASSFALLQKETQYF.

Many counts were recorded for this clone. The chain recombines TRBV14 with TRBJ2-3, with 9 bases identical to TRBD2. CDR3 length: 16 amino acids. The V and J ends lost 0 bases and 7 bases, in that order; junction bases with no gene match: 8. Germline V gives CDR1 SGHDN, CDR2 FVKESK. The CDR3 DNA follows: TGTGCCAGCAGCCAAGACTCTAGCGGGATGGGGAATACGCAGTATTTT. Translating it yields CASSQDSSGMGNTQYF. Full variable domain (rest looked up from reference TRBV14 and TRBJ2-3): EAGVTQFPSHSVIEKGQTVTLRCDPISGHDNLYWYRRVMGKEIKFLLHFVKESKQDESGMPNNRFLAERTGGTYSTLKVQPAELEDSGVYFCASSQDSSGMGNTQYFGPGTRLTVL.

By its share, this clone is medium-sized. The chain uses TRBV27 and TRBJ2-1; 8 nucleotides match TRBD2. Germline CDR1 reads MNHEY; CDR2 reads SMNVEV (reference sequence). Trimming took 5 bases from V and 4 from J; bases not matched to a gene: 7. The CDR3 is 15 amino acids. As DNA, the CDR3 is TGTGCCAGCAGTGTAAGCGGGGGTATATACAATGAGCAGTTCTTC. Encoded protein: CASSVSGGIYNEQFF.

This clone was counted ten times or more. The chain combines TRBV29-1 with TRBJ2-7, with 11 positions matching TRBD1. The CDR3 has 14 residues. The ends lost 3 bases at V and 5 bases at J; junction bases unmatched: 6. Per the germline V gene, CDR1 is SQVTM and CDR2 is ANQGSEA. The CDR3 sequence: CSVDIGQGADEQYF. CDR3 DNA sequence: TGCAGCGTTGATATAGGACAGGGGGCGGACGAGCAGTACTTC.